Each of the 29 T cell receptor beta chains below was sequenced from the same sample in a study of T-cell memory formation after mild COVID-19. From the 5' RACE reads, TCRdb called clonotypes with MiXCR, one entry per CDR3 protein. This table has about 170,000 distinct CDR3 sequences, 10% to 15% appearing once. The sample taken for sequencing was PBMCs or a T cell subset sorted from them (not recorded which). These receptors came from a man between 18 and 35 years old who had mild COVID-19 (a few samples of this study predate the infection). Cell type and time point are not known.

This chain links TRBV2 with TRBJ2-5; no clear D. CDR3 size: 13 residues. Per the germline V gene, CDR1 is SNHLY and CDR2 is FYNNEI. V was clipped by 1 base and J by 5 bases, with 8 bases between them. The CDR3, as DNA: TGTGCCAGCAGTGAAGGACGTCGCGAGACCCAGTACTTC. As protein: CASSEGRRETQYF.

This clonotype has more than one count but fewer than ten. The V call is TRBV6-6, the J call TRBJ1-5; no clear D gene. The germline gives CDR1 MNHNY, CDR2 SVGAGI (reference sequence). The CDR3 loop spans 15 amino acids. The V end lost 0 bases, the J end lost 10 bases, and 16 bases lay between the germline ends. CDR3: CASSYSGGRWGPQHF. The CDR3 DNA is TGTGCCAGCAGTTACTCAGGCGGGAGATGGGGACCCCAGCATTTT.

This clonotype was seen many times. The rearrangement uses TRBV5-1 and TRBJ2-4; D not resolved. Germline assignment: CDR1 SGHRS and CDR2 YFSETQ. CDR3 length equals 15 residues. V lost 0 bases, J lost 1 base, and 8 bases lay in between. The CDR3 nucleotides read TGCGCCAGCAGCTTGGATGGGTGGGCCAAAAACATTCAGTACTTC. It is translated as CASSLDGWAKNIQYF. Drawing the rest from reference TRBV5-1 and TRBJ2-4, the complete variable domain is KAGVTQTPRYLIKTRGQQVTLSCSPISGHRSVSWYQQTPGQGLQFLFEYFSETQRNKGNFPGRFSGRQFSNSRSEMNVSTLELGDSALYLCASSLDGWAKNIQYFGAGTRLSVL.

This clonotype has only a few counts. The CDR3 spells CAWSYSEFGPQHF. The DNA for the CDR3 is TGTGCCTGGAGTTACAGTGAGTTTGGGCCCCAGCATTTT. The V gene is TRBV30, the J gene TRBJ1-5, with no clear D. Germline V gives CDR1 GTSNPN, CDR2 SVGIG (reference sequence). With 2 bases removed from V and 9 bases from J, the gap between germline ends came to 14 bases. The CDR3 spans 13 residues.

This clonotype was observed a few times. V usage is TRBV7-2 and J usage is TRBJ1-4; D is perhaps TRBD1 (6 bases). Germline CDR1 reads SGHTA; CDR2 reads FQGNSA. This CDR3 is 16 amino acids long. V lost 4 bases, J lost 0 bases, and 12 bases lay in between. The CDR3 is CASSSDSFATNEKLFF. CDR3 in DNA: TGTGCCAGCAGCTCGGACAGCTTTGCAACTAATGAAAAACTGTTTTTT.

J is TRBJ2-2 and V is TRBV27; D could derive from TRBD1 or TRBD2 (5 bases each). V dropped 3 bases and J dropped 3 bases, with 17 bases sitting between them. Per the germline V gene, CDR1 is MNHEY and CDR2 is SMNVEV (reference sequence). The CDR3 is 17 amino acids. CDR3 DNA sequence: TGTGCCAGCAGTTTTGCCCGGGGCGGTCAAGACACCGGGGAGCTGTTTTTT. Translating it yields CASSFARGGQDTGELFF.

The chain carries TRBV28 and TRBJ2-2; 7 nucleotides match TRBD2. Germline assignment: CDR1 MDHEN and CDR2 SYDVKM. Trimming took 2 bases from V and 0 from J; bases not matched to a gene: 0. The length of the CDR3 is 15 residues. CDR3 residues: CASSLGGANTGELFF. DNA of the CDR3: TGTGCCAGCAGTTTAGGGGGGGCGAACACCGGGGAGCTGTTTTTT.

This chain uses TRBV2 with TRBJ2-7; perhaps TRBD2 as D (6 bases). Germline V gene data show CDR1 as SNHLY and CDR2 as FYNNEI. The CDR3 consists of 13 residues. Trimming cost V 8 bases and J 2 bases, with 13 bases left between them. This CDR3 is CASWDFYPYEQYV. DNA for the CDR3: TGTGCCAGCTGGGACTTTTACCCCTACGAGCAGTACGTC.

The chain is built from TRBV29-1 and TRBJ2-7; 7 nucleotides line up with TRBD2. V was clipped by 1 base and J by 6 bases; unmatched bases: 12. Germline V gene sequence: CDR1 SQVTM, CDR2 ANQGSEA. There are 15 residues in the CDR3. CDR3 in amino acids: CSVEVGEGEGSEQYV. The CDR3 DNA reads TGCAGCGTTGAAGTGGGGGAAGGGGAGGGTTCCGAGCAGTACGTC.

This clonotype was observed a handful of times. The chain combines TRBV7-2 with TRBJ1-1; maybe TRBD1 (5 bases). Trimming removed 1 base at V and 6 bases at J, with 15 bases between. CDR3 length equals 15 residues. Germline CDR1 and CDR2: SGHTA and FQGNSA. For the CDR3, the DNA is TGTGCCAGCAGCTTAGTGGCACCTCGGGGGGCTGAAGCTTTCTTT. Translated: CASSLVAPRGAEAFF.

The chain recombines TRBV18 with TRBJ1-2; D is unresolved. Looked up from germline, CDR1 is KGHSH and CDR2 is LQKENI. V shed 2 bases and J shed 8 bases, with 12 bases lying between them. The CDR3 sequence is 13 residues long. CDR3 nucleotide sequence: TGTGCCAGCTCACCAAACGTAATGTCGGGCTACACCTTC. Translated, it gives CASSPNVMSGYTF.

V usage is TRBV24-1 and J usage is TRBJ1-2; possibly TRBD1 for D (5 bases). V shed 4 bases and J shed 7 bases, with 12 bases lying between them. CDR1 is KGHDR and CDR2 is SFDVKD in the germline V gene. The CDR3 covers 13 residues. This chain's CDR3 is CATSEPGNGGYTF. The CDR3 nucleotides read TGTGCCACCAGTGAACCAGGGAACGGTGGCTACACCTTC.

This clonotype has just a few counts. The chain combines TRBV5-1 with TRBJ2-2, with D possibly being TRBD1 (5 bases). The CDR3 is 16 amino acids. Per germline, CDR1 SGHRS and CDR2 YFSETQ. V was pared by 1 base and J by 6 bases, with 16 bases between. The CDR3 spells CASSLNRDSVPGELFF. The CDR3 DNA reads TGCGCCAGCAGCTTGAACCGTGACAGTGTCCCCGGGGAGCTGTTTTTT.

The V call is TRBV10-2, the J call TRBJ1-2, with unresolved D. Germline CDR1 is WSHSY and CDR2 is SAAADI. The ends were cut back, 3 bases at V and 4 bases at J, with 3 bases in the middle. This CDR3 has 11 residues. The CDR3 DNA is TGCGCCAGCAGTGACGGCTATGGCTACACCTTC. Translation gives CASSDGYGYTF.

This chain links TRBV20-1 with TRBJ2-5; a possible D gene is TRBD2 (5 bases). This CDR3 spans 12 amino acids. The germline CDR1 and CDR2 sequences are DFQATT and SNEGSKA (reference sequence). The germline V and J ends were trimmed by 6 bases and 5 bases, with 13 bases remaining between them. Here the CDR3 reads CSAPEGIETQYF. DNA of the CDR3: TGCAGTGCCCCAGAGGGAATCGAGACCCAGTACTTC.

J is TRBJ1-2 and V is TRBV20-1, with unresolved D. CDR1 and CDR2 from the germline V gene are DFQATT and SNEGSKA (reference sequence). The V end was cut by 2 bases, the J end by 2 bases, with 6 bases between. The CDR3 is 12 amino acids. This CDR3 reads CSARSVNYGYTF. CDR3 in DNA: TGCAGTGCTAGATCGGTGAACTATGGCTACACCTTC.

This rearrangement joins TRBV27 to TRBJ1-5, with D unclear. The CDR3 covers 12 residues. The V gene lost 7 bases and the J gene lost 0 bases, with 4 bases spanning the gap. Germline loops: CDR1 MNHEY, CDR2 SMNVEV (reference sequence). CDR3 DNA: TGTGCCAGCAAAGATAGCAATCAGCCCCAGCATTTT. It is translated as CASKDSNQPQHF.

V usage is TRBV9 and J usage is TRBJ2-7; D is ambiguous. Germline V lookup: CDR1 SGDLS, CDR2 YYNGEE. Trimming cost V 4 bases and J 6 bases, with 14 bases left between them. This CDR3 spans 13 amino acids. CDR3 protein: CASSLRVVLEQYV. The DNA for the CDR3 is TGTGCCAGCAGCCTCCGGGTGGTCCTCGAGCAGTACGTC.

There are a few counts of this clonotype. The CDR3 DNA is TGTGCCAGCAGCCGGACAGGTAGAGAGCAGTACGTC. Translation gives CASSRTGREQYV. The chain has TRBV5-6 and TRBJ2-7; the match to TRBD1 covers 7 bases. The ends lost 4 bases at V and 7 bases at J; junction bases unmatched: 5. The CDR3 is made up of 12 amino acids. CDR1 is SGHDT and CDR2 is YYEEEE in the germline V gene.

J is TRBJ1-3 and V is TRBV15; D unclear. Germline CDR1 is LNHNV and CDR2 is YYDKDF (reference sequence). This CDR3 has 15 residues. The V gene lost 0 bases and the J gene lost 0 bases, with 6 bases spanning the gap. The CDR3 DNA follows: TGTGCCACCAGCAGAGATCGTATCTCTGGAAACACCATATATTTT. Amino acid sequence: CATSRDRISGNTIYF.

This chain joins TRBV5-1 and TRBJ2-3, with D possibly matching TRBD1 (6 bases). CDR3 length: 14 residues. Germline V gene sequence: CDR1 SGHRS, CDR2 YFSETQ. V was trimmed by 2 bases and J by 2 bases, leaving 9 bases between them. CDR3: CASSLEGDTDTQYF. The CDR3 region has the DNA TGCGCCAGCAGCTTAGAGGGGGACACAGATACGCAGTATTTT.

The chain links TRBV20-1 to TRBJ1-1; possibly TRBD1 for D (5 bases). The CDR3 is made up of 13 amino acids. The V gene lost 0 bases and the J gene lost 7 bases, with 12 bases spanning the gap. Germline V gene data show CDR1 as DFQATT and CDR2 as SNEGSKA (reference sequence). As DNA, the CDR3 is TGCAGTGCTAGAGAGGGGGTAGGGTATGAAGCTTTCTTT. This gives the protein CSAREGVGYEAFF.

In this sample, this clonotype turned up a few times. The chain couples TRBV4-3 to TRBJ1-1, with D uncertain. The CDR3 has 14 amino acids. Germline CDR1 reads LGHNA; CDR2 reads YSLEER. Trimming removed 0 bases from V and 1 base from J, with 6 bases in between. CDR3 in DNA: TGCGCCAGCAGCCAAGAAGGAGGGAACACTGAAGCTTTCTTT. Its translation: CASSQEGGNTEAFF.

The chain employs TRBV30 and TRBJ1-2; 9 bases are shared with TRBD1. The germline V gene encodes CDR1 GTSNPN and CDR2 SVGIG (reference sequence). The CDR3 spans 15 residues. The J segment lost 4 bases and the V segment lost 2 bases, leaving 8 bases of the junction unmatched. The CDR3 here is CAWSLPGQGFYGYTF. CDR3 nucleotides: TGTGCCTGGAGTCTGCCGGGACAGGGATTCTATGGCTACACCTTC.

The chain has TRBV6-5 and TRBJ1-6, with D hard to call. This CDR3 is built from 15 residues. Trimming took off 4 bases at V and 10 bases at J, with 17 bases between the two ends. The germline V gene encodes CDR1 MNHEY and CDR2 SVGAGI. The CDR3 sequence is CASSSPRGSRSPLHF. In DNA, the CDR3 is TGTGCCAGCAGTTCTCCGAGAGGTAGTAGATCACCCCTCCACTTT.

This chain joins TRBV12-3 or TRBV12-4 and TRBJ1-5; 7 bases are shared with TRBD1. J was trimmed by 6 bases and V by 6 bases; bases with no gene match: 8. The CDR3 is 14 residues long. Here the CDR3 DNA reads TGTGCCAGCAGCCAAGGGGGCGGGAGTCAGCCCCAGCATTTT. Residues: CASSQGGGSQPQHF.

This clonotype was observed a few times. The chain links TRBV12-3 or TRBV12-4 to TRBJ2-7; TRBD2 is a possible D gene (6 bases). Trimming pared 5 bases from V and 10 bases from J, leaving 21 bases between. The CDR3 extends over 14 amino acids. The CDR3 here is CASSRPGLSVTQYF. Here the CDR3 DNA reads TGTGCCAGCAGTCGACCGGGACTTTCGGTTACTCAGTACTTC.

This clonotype occurred a few times. The rearrangement joins TRBV5-1 to TRBJ2-5; D is possibly TRBD2 (6 bases). Between the trimmed V and J ends, which lost 4 bases and 5 bases, there was a span of 15 bases. Germline CDR1 reads SGHRS; CDR2 reads YFSETQ. The CDR3 is made up of 14 amino acids. CDR3 in DNA: TGCGCCAGCAGCCACCCCGGGGGTTGGGAGACCCAGTACTTC. This translates into CASSHPGGWETQYF.

This clonotype was counted only a few times. This rearrangement joins TRBV7-9 to TRBJ1-6; D ambiguous. The CDR3 contains 14 residues. Germline CDR1 is SEHNR and CDR2 is FQNEAQ (reference sequence). Trimming left V 0 bases short and J 5 bases short, with 5 bases between. For the CDR3, the DNA is TGTGCCAGCAGCTTAGCGCCAGATAATTCACCCCTCCACTTT. Translated, it gives CASSLAPDNSPLHF.